This is a list of T cell receptor beta chains from one sample in a study of neurological immune-mediated disorders. Using its own MiXCR run on the 5' RACE reads, TCRdb lists one record per CDR3 protein. The sample contains approximately 30,000 distinct CDR3 sequences, approximately 5.4% of which appear only once. The sequencing input was CD4+ T cells from blood. The origin of the receptors is a woman in her forties or fifties in good health. Each CDR3 is given without its conserved first and last residue. A D gene is named only where the DNA matches it firmly.

TRBD2	TRBV27	TRBJ2-5	ASSALTSGSGKTQY
.	TRBV20-1	TRBJ2-2	SARSGSLGGELF
.	TRBV7-2	TRBJ1-6	ASSLVQGIEGSPLH
.	TRBV5-5	TRBJ2-2	ASSLGRNTGELF
TRBD2	TRBV6-5	TRBJ2-1	ASSSIGAGGPGVEQF
.	TRBV20-1	TRBJ2-5	SAREQRFGETQY
TRBD2	TRBV6-2/TRBV6-3	TRBJ2-7	ASSYDSRGAYEQY
TRBD2	TRBV5-1	TRBJ2-3	ASSFNPSGLAGGRRDTQY
TRBD1	TRBV5-5	TRBJ1-4	ASSSSRTDRGRGKDEKLF
.	TRBV7-8	TRBJ2-3	ASRRERTASTDTQY
.	TRBV6-5	TRBJ1-6	ASSFSGGPNRSYNSPLH
TRBD1	TRBV2	TRBJ2-1	ASSNPGTDNEQF
TRBD1	TRBV5-4	TRBJ2-7	ASRGGQGYEQY
TRBD1	TRBV10-3	TRBJ1-6	AISESGQSNSPLH
TRBD1	TRBV20-1	TRBJ2-7	SASTSGQGHWEQY
TRBD1	TRBV28	TRBJ1-6	ASSTTGQVKPLH
TRBD2	TRBV5-1	TRBJ2-6	ASSPGLAGTSGANVLT
.	TRBV25-1	TRBJ2-6	ASSDPIGANVLT
.	TRBV18	TRBJ2-2	ASSPRGRADYTGELF
TRBD2	TRBV12-3/TRBV12-4	TRBJ2-1	ASRAGTSGNNEQF
TRBD1	TRBV10-3	TRBJ2-6	ASATPGTGFISGANVLT
.	TRBV28	TRBJ2-7	ASIQAFNYEQY
.	TRBV18	TRBJ2-1	ASSRDRVSYNEQF
.	TRBV3-1	TRBJ1-6	ASSPRGGGALH
.	TRBV3-1	TRBJ1-1	ASSPEMNTEAF
.	TRBV5-1	TRBJ2-3	ASSFGGDTDTQY
TRBD1	TRBV7-2	TRBJ2-7	ASQGVNYEQY
.	TRBV12-3/TRBV12-4	TRBJ2-3	ASWGALPITDTQY
.	TRBV29-1	TRBJ1-4	SASGRGTNEKLF
.	TRBV7-2	TRBJ1-1	ASSFQGRNTEAF
.	TRBV7-2	TRBJ1-4	ASSPREGKLF
TRBD2	TRBV5-1	TRBJ2-1	ASSVGLTYNEQF
TRBD1	TRBV4-2	TRBJ2-1	ASRLSGAGGRNEQF
.	TRBV29-1	TRBJ2-2	SVEMQGRTGELF
.	TRBV20-1	TRBJ1-6	SARGSSSYNSPLH
.	TRBV18	TRBJ2-3	ASSGRYTDTQY
TRBD2	TRBV5-1	TRBJ2-1	ASSFLSGGPDNEQF
.	TRBV19	TRBJ2-7	ASSMSLGMSSYEQY
.	TRBV11-2	TRBJ2-1	ASSLDPSRSSEQF
.	TRBV29-1	TRBJ2-1	SAGSRELGYNEQF
TRBD1	TRBV7-2	TRBJ2-2	ASSPTRGTGELF
TRBD1	TRBV5-5	TRBJ1-5	ASSLTGEQPQH
TRBD1	TRBV10-3	TRBJ1-4	ATSGTGGGKLF
TRBD2	TRBV6-2/TRBV6-3	TRBJ2-1	ASSSLTSGRVNEQF